The 10 T cell receptor beta chains given below trace back to one sample, sequenced in a study of prognosis after radiotherapy for stage I lung cancer. Two rounds of multiplex PCR amplified TCR beta CDR3 from genomic DNA. The authors ran first-round PCR with primers specific to each TRBV and TRBJ gene. One entry per CDR3 protein results from TCRdb running MiXCR on the multiplex PCR reads. Counted here are about 14,000 distinct CDR3 sequences, 50% to 65% occurring once; the ten biggest clones make up roughly 24%. The specimen comprised PBMCs, sampled before or after stereotactic body radiation therapy (not recorded which). These receptor sequences come from a donor aged 50 or older with non-small cell lung cancer.

This clonotype came up many times. The J gene is TRBJ2-7, the V gene TRBV19; D unresolved. CDR3 length: 14 residues. The V gene lost 5 bases and the J gene lost 3 bases, with 14 bases spanning the gap. The germline V gene has CDR1 LNHDA and CDR2 SQIVND (reference sequence). In nucleotides, the CDR3 is TGTGCCAGTAGTTCAGAGCAATATAACTACGAGCAGTACTTC. Protein: CASSSEQYNYEQYF.

The chain is built from TRBV5-1 and TRBJ2-3, with D possibly being TRBD2 (5 bases). The CDR3 has 15 residues. The germline CDR1 and CDR2 sequences are SGHRS and YFSETQ. V lost 1 base and J 3 bases, leaving 12 bases between the germline ends. As DNA, the CDR3 is TGCGCCAGCAGCTTGTGGGCTACTAGAACAGATACGCAGTATTTT. This encodes CASSLWATRTDTQYF.

The rearrangement joins TRBV5-1 to TRBJ2-2; unclear D gene. CDR1 is SGHRS, CDR2 YFSETQ, per germline. The V end was cut by 6 bases, the J end by 4 bases, with 19 bases between. This CDR3 comprises 16 residues. The CDR3 nucleotides are TGCGCCAGCACCGCTCAAGATAGATCTTCCACCGGGGAGCTGTTTTTT. Residues: CASTAQDRSSTGELFF.

The chain joins TRBV15 to TRBJ2-7, with TRBD1 matching over 7 bases. The CDR3 is 15 residues long. V lost 3 bases to trimming and J lost 0 bases; unmatched junction nucleotides: 5. Per the germline V gene, CDR1 is LNHNV and CDR2 is YYDKDF (reference sequence). This CDR3 is CATSRDRTNSYEQYF. CDR3 coding DNA: TGTGCCACCAGCAGGGACAGGACAAACTCCTACGAGCAGTACTTC.

This clonotype appeared a few times. This probably arose from a read error, given a far larger clone one base away. Written as DNA, the CDR3 is TGTGCCAGACAGGGGACAGGGGGCGTTTCACCCCTCCACTTT. Residues: CARQGTGGVSPLHF. This sequence joins TRBV6-1 and TRBJ1-1; 12 bases match TRBD1. The last part of the DNA fits TRBJ1-6 better; the J call may be wrong. Germline V CDR1 and CDR2: MNHNS, SASEGT. The CDR3 has 14 amino acids.

The chain uses TRBV5-1 and TRBJ1-6, with a weak D call TRBD1 (6 bases). This CDR3 comprises 15 residues. Germline CDR1 reads SGHRS; CDR2 reads YFSETQ. The V end lost 6 bases, the J end lost 8 bases, and 18 bases lay between the germline ends. This CDR3 reads CASTLATGGDSPLHF. The CDR3 nucleotides are TGCGCCAGCACCCTCGCGACAGGCGGAGATTCACCCCTCCACTTT.

The chain employs TRBV7-9 and TRBJ2-7, with 9 bases that match TRBD1. The CDR3 is 14 amino acids. The junction had 7 bases not matched to a gene; V was cut back by 6 bases and J by 4 bases. Germline V gene sequence: CDR1 SEHNR, CDR2 FQNEAQ (reference sequence). The CDR3 reads CASRAGTGQYEQYF. The CDR3 DNA sequence: TGTGCCAGCAGAGCCGGGACAGGGCAGTACGAGCAGTACTTC.

J is TRBJ2-5 and V is TRBV7-2; 8 nucleotides agree with TRBD2. The germline V gene has CDR1 SGHTA and CDR2 FQGNSA. V gave up 1 base and J gave up 4 bases; unmatched junction bases: 14. CDR3 size: 18 residues. The DNA of the CDR3 is TGTGCCAGCAGCTTAGACGGCACCACTAGCGGTGTAGGAGAGACCCAGTACTTC. Residues: CASSLDGTTSGVGETQYF. Full variable domain (missing parts from reference TRBV7-2 and TRBJ2-5): GAGVSQSPSNKVTEKGKDVELRCDPISGHTALYWYRQSLGQGLEFLIYFQGNSAPDKSGLPSDRFSAERTGGSVSTLTIQRTQQEDSAVYLCASSLDGTTSGVGETQYFGPGTRLLVL.

The chain employs TRBV6-1 and TRBJ1-6, with D tentatively TRBD1 (5 bases). V dropped 5 bases and J dropped 5 bases, with 13 bases sitting between them. Germline V gene data show CDR1 as MNHNS and CDR2 as SASEGT. The CDR3 runs to 15 residues. CDR3 amino acids: CASSPVGTDNSPLHF. The CDR3 coding sequence is TGTGCCAGCAGTCCCGTGGGGACCGATAATTCACCCCTCCACTTT.

V and J are TRBV7-9 and TRBJ1-1, with D perhaps matching TRBD1 (5 bases). Per germline, CDR1 SEHNR and CDR2 FQNEAQ (reference sequence). The CDR3 consists of 14 residues. Trimming cost V 1 base and J 6 bases, with 12 bases left between them. The CDR3, as DNA: TGTGCCAGCAGCTTAGGGGACGGCGGGGCTGAAGCTTTCTTT. Amino acid sequence: CASSLGDGGAEAFF.